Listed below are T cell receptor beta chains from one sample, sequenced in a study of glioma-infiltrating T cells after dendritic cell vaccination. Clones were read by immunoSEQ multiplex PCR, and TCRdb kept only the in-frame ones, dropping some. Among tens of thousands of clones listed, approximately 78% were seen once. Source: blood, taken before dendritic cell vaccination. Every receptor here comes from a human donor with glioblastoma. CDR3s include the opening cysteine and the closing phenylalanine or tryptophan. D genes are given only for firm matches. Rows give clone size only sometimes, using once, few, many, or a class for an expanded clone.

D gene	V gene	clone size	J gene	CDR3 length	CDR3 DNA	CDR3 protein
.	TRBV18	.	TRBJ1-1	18	TGTGCCAGCTCACCACGACCCCCGGGGCAGAAGGGGGACACTGAAGCTTTCTTT	CASSPRPPGQKGDTEAFF
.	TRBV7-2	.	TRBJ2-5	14	TGTGCCAGCAGCTTAGGGGTAGCCGGAGAGACCCAGTACTTC	CASSLGVAGETQYF
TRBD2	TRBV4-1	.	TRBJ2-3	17	TGCGCCAGCAGCCAGGGCGGGGGGGCCCTCACGATGCATACGCAGTATTTT	CASSQGGGALTMHTQYF
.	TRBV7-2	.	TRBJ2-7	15	TGTGCCAGCAGCTCGGGGAAGGGATTATCCTACGAGCAGTACTTC	CASSSGKGLSYEQYF
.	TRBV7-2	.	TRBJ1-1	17	TGTGCCAGCAGCAAAGGACAACGGGGGGCGGGAGGCACTGAAGCTTTCTTT	CASSKGQRGAGGTEAFF
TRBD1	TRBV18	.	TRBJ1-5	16	TGTGCCAGCTCACTACAGGCTCGGGACAGGTATCAGCCCCAGCATTTT	CASSLQARDRYQPQHF
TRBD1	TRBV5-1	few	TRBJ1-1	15	TGCGCCAGCAGCTTTACAACAGGGGTGAACACTGAAGCTTTCTTT	CASSFTTGVNTEAFF
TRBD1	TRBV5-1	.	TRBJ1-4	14	TGCGCCAGCAGCTCGACAGGGGGGCGTGAAAAACTGTTTTTT	CASSSTGGREKLFF
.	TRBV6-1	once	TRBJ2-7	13	TGTGCCAGCACCCGGCCCCCGGGGTACGAGCAGTACTTC	CASTRPPGYEQYF
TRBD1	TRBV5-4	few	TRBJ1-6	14	TGTGCCAGCAGCTGGGGGACAGAACCTTCACCCCTCCACTTT	CASSWGTEPSPLHF
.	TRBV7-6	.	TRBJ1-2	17	TGTGCCAGCAGCCCAAGCGCAGCAAGCCAGACTAACTATGGCTACACCTTC	CASSPSAASQTNYGYTF
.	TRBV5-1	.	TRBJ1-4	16	TGCGCCAGCAGCCCAGCAGGGGACGCAACTAATGAAAAACTGTTTTTT	CASSPAGDATNEKLFF
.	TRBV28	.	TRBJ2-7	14	TGTGCCAGCACCATGGCGGGGTCCCCCTACGAGCAGTACTTC	CASTMAGSPYEQYF
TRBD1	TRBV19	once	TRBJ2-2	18	TGTGCCAGTAGTATAGTTTTTCGGGACAGGGCCAACACCGGGGAGCTGTTTTTT	CASSIVFRDRANTGELFF
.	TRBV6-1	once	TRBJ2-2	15	TGTGCCAGCACCACAAGAGGATTATGGACCGGGGAGCTGTTTTTT	CASTTRGLWTGELFF
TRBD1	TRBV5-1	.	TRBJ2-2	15	TGCGCCAGCAGCGCCTCCTCGACAGGGAGCCGGGAGCTGTTTTTT	CASSASSTGSRELFF
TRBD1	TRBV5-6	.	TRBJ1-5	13	TGTGCCAGCAACCACTGGACAGGCGGGCCCCAGCATTTT	CASNHWTGGPQHF
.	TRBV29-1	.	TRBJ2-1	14	TGCAGCGTTGCCGCTTGGGCAGGGGACAATGAGCAGTTCTTC	CSVAAWAGDNEQFF
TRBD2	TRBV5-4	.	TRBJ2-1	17	TGTGCCAGCAGCTCCCGGGGGACTAGCGGGGGGGTAGGTGAGCAGTTCTTC	CASSSRGTSGGVGEQFF
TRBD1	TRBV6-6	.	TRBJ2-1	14	TGTGCCAGCAGTCGACAGGGGGAGAGGAATGAGCAGTTCTTC	CASSRQGERNEQFF
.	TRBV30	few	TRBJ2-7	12	TGTGCCTGGAGCCGGGACACCTACGAGCAGTACTTC	CAWSRDTYEQYF
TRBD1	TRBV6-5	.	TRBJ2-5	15	TGTGCCAGCAGTCTTCCGGGACAGGGGTCGGAGACCCAGTACTTC	CASSLPGQGSETQYF
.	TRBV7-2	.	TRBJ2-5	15	TGTGCCAGCAGCTTAGATCGCCGGGGGCAAGAGACCCAGTACTTC	CASSLDRRGQETQYF
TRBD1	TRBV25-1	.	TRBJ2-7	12	TGTGCCAGCAGTGGACAGGGTCACGAGCAGTACTTC	CASSGQGHEQYF
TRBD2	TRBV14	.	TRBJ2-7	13	TGTGCCAGCAGCCAAGGGGGGGGCTACGAGCAGTACTTC	CASSQGGGYEQYF
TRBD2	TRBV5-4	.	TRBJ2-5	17	TGTGCCAGCAGCTTGGCCAGGACTAGCGGGGGGCGGGAGACCCAGTACTTC	CASSLARTSGGRETQYF
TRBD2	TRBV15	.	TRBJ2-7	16	TGTGCCACCAGCACGGGGGGGCGCAAAAGATGGTACGAGCAGTACTTC	CATSTGGRKRWYEQYF
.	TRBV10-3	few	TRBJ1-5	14	TGTGCCACCACGGACGGGACACCAAATCAGCCCCAGCATTTT	CATTDGTPNQPQHF
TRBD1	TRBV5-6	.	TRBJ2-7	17	TGTGCCAGCAGCTCGATTAAGCTGACAGGGGGAGAATACGAGCAGTACTTC	CASSSIKLTGGEYEQYF
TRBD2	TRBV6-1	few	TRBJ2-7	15	TGTGCCAGCAGCGCCCGAGCGGGGGGGTACTACGAGCAGTACTTC	CASSARAGGYYEQYF
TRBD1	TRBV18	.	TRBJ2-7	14	TGTGCCAGCTCAAATGTTGCAGGGGGCTACGAGCAGTACTTC	CASSNVAGGYEQYF
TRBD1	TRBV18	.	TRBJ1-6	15	TGTGCCAGCTCCCGGGACAGGTCAGATAATTCACCCCTCCACTTT	CASSRDRSDNSPLHF
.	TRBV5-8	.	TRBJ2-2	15	TGTGCCAGCACTCGGTCAGGGGCGCGCACCGGGGAGCTGTTTTTT	CASTRSGARTGELFF
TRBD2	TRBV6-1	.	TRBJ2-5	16	TGTGCCAGCAGTGCCACTAGCGGGGGGGCCTTTAGGACCCAGTACTTC	CASSATSGGAFRTQYF
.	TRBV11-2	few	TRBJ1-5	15	TGTGCCAGCAGCTTAGACGGACAGCCCAATCAGCCCCAGCATTTT	CASSLDGQPNQPQHF
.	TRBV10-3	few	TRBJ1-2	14	TGTGCCATCAGTGAAGGGGGGGTCGAGTATGGCTACACCTTC	CAISEGGVEYGYTF
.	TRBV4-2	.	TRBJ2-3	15	TGTGCCAGCAGCCAAGTCTCCCTAGTAATTAATACGCAGTATTTT	CASSQVSLVINTQYF
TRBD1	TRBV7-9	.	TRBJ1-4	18	TGTGCCAGCAGCCCCCCCGGGACAGGGGTTCGGTTAGGGGAAAAACTGTTTTTT	CASSPPGTGVRLGEKLFF
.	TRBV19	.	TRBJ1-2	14	TGTGCCAGTAACCCTGGGGACTTCCCTTATGGCTACACCTTC	CASNPGDFPYGYTF
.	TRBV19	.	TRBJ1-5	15	TGTGCCAGTAGTAAGGTAGCAACTTCTAATCAGCCCCAGCATTTT	CASSKVATSNQPQHF
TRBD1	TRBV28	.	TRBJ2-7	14	TGTGCCAGCAGGGAGACAGGGGGGGGGTACGAGCAGTACTTC	CASRETGGGYEQYF
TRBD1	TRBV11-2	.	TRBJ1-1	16	TGTGCCAGCAGCTTAGTGGGGACAGGGGTGGACACTGAAGCTTTCTTT	CASSLVGTGVDTEAFF
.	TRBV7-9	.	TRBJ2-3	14	TGTGCCAGCAGCTTAGTGGGCAGCACAGATACGCAGTATTTT	CASSLVGSTDTQYF
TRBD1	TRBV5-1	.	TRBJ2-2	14	TGCGCCAGCAGCATGGACAGGGCGGCCGGGGAGCTGTTTTTT	CASSMDRAAGELFF
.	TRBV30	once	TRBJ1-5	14	TGTGCCTGGAGTCGGACAGCAGGGCGTCAGCCCCAGCATTTT	CAWSRTAGRQPQHF
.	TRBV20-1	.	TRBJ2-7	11	TGCAGTGCTAGTACAGTATCCGCGCAGTACTTC	CSASTVSAQYF